This T cell receptor beta chain emerged from a study of shared clonotypes between healthy human individuals. Study-wide findings and caveats: Among non-shared clonotypes, generation probabilities were lower than among those shared by all four donors.

Notes on this clone: Its antigen is unknown.

The data were produced by immunoSEQ multiplex PCR, yet TCRdb's version contains in-frame clones alone and is incomplete. The sample yields about 2.1 million clones, around 95% seen once. CD45RO-negative, CCR7-selected cells formed the naive CD8 fraction, which excluded terminally differentiated effector memory CD45RA+ cells. Germline CDR1 reads MGHRA; CDR2 reads YSYEKL. V was pared by 0 bases and J by 3 bases, with 18 bases between. The CDR3 extends over 18 amino acids. The sequence was obtained from a man between 18 and 29 years old in good health. Some clones in this sample may be carry-over from other donors' samples. The V call is TRBV4-1, the J call TRBJ2-1; D is possibly TRBD2 (6 bases). Input material: naive CD8+ T cells from PBMCs. CDR3 in amino acids: CASSQESPASESYNEQFF. The CDR3 coding sequence is TGCGCCAGCAGCCAAGAGTCCCCCGCTAGCGAGAGCTACAATGAGCAGTTCTTC.